The sequence of this T cell receptor beta chain was determined in a study of early T cells in non-severe SARS-CoV-2 infection. This CDR3 region has 13 residues. Germline-derived CDR1 and CDR2 are SGHTA and FQGNSA. V was cut by 3 bases and J by 6 bases, with 11 bases left in between. This clonotype was counted a few times. MiXCR, applied by TCRdb to the 5' RACE reads, yields one record per CDR3 protein. Of roughly 75,000 distinct CDR3 sequences listed, over 9% are singletons. This chain links TRBV7-2 with TRBJ1-1; D perhaps matches TRBD1 (5 bases). The sequenced material came from whole blood. The clonotype comes from an adult who was a healthcare worker with PCR-confirmed SARS-CoV-2 infection or an uninfected control (not recorded which). As DNA, the CDR3 is TGTGCCAGCAGCTTTCAGGGTTCGCCTGAAGCTTTCTTT. Its translation is CASSFQGSPEAFF.